The rows below give T cell receptor beta chains drawn from one sample of a study of cytotoxic CD8 clonotypes in ibrutinib-treated CLL. TCRdb keeps only in-frame clones here, not all; method: immunoSEQ multiplex PCR. The repertoire holds 40,000 to 60,000 clones, roughly 50% seen once, with 32% in the top ten. The specimen comprised PBMCs, sampled after 12 months of ibrutinib treatment. These receptors all stem from a human donor with chronic lymphocytic leukemia. The CDR3 runs from the conserved cysteine through the conserved F or W. The order of the fields is clone size, J gene, V gene, D gene, CDR3 protein, CDR3 DNA. A D gene is named only where the DNA matches it firmly. Size values are once, few and many counts, or a class for expanded clones, and some rows have none.

. | TRBJ2-7 | TRBV2 | TRBD2 | CASSDGLAGTYEQYF | TGTGCCAGCAGTGATGGACTAGCGGGGACCTACGAGCAGTACTTC
. | TRBJ1-2 | TRBV5-1 | . | CASSAARQDPANYGYTF | TGCGCCAGCAGCGCCGCCAGACAAGACCCTGCTAACTATGGCTACACCTTC
few | TRBJ1-5 | TRBV19 | TRBD1 | CASSPGTGVRNQPQHF | TGTGCCAGTAGTCCGGGGACAGGGGTGCGCAATCAGCCCCAGCATTTT
. | TRBJ2-7 | TRBV5-1 | TRBD1 | CASSLAPGDRGREQYF | TGCGCCAGCAGCTTGGCCCCGGGGGACAGGGGACGCGAGCAGTACTTC
. | TRBJ2-7 | TRBV5-1 | TRBD1 | CASSLVGQGPYEQYF | TGCGCCAGCAGCTTGGTGGGACAGGGGCCCTACGAGCAGTACTTC
many | TRBJ1-3 | TRBV30 | . | CAWSVGSGNTIYF | TGTGCCTGGAGTGTCGGAAGTGGAAACACCATATATTTT
. | TRBJ2-7 | TRBV30 | . | CAWSVLGYEQYF | TGTGCCTGGAGTGTACTGGGCTACGAGCAGTACTTC
. | TRBJ2-2 | TRBV4-2 | . | CASSQDFMSNTGELFF | TGTGCCAGCAGCCAGGACTTTATGTCTAACACCGGGGAGCTGTTTTTT
. | TRBJ1-2 | TRBV2 | . | CASSVGRSGYTF | TGTGCCAGCAGTGTCGGTAGGAGTGGCTACACCTTC
. | TRBJ2-7 | TRBV6-1 | . | CASSGDLYEQYF | TGTGCCAGCAGTGGGGACCTATACGAGCAGTACTTC
. | TRBJ2-5 | TRBV27 | . | CASGVGTRGETQYF | TGTGCCAGCGGGGTGGGAACGAGGGGGGAGACCCAGTACTTC
. | TRBJ2-7 | TRBV7-8 | TRBD2 | CASSLAQWGGEQYF | TGTGCCAGCAGCTTAGCGCAGTGGGGGGGCGAGCAGTACTTC
. | TRBJ2-7 | TRBV6-1 | TRBD1 | CASSEVGTGSYEQYF | TGTGCCAGCAGTGAGGTGGGGACAGGGTCCTACGAGCAGTACTTC